The clone carrying this TCR beta chain was recorded once. The same CDR3 arises from other DNA sequences in this sample as well. The data are from a study of cytomegalovirus exposure and HLA in healthy donors. This PCR relied on a set of 60 Vbeta primers and 13 Jbeta primers. TCRdb's table, derived via immunoSEQ multiplex PCR, lists solely in-frame clones and lacks some. This sample carries fewer than 120,000 clones, around 88% of them seen once, and the ten largest clones take around 2%. The ends were cut back, 6 bases at V and 0 bases at J, with 5 bases in the middle. CDR1 is MNHEY, CDR2 SVGAGI, per germline. There are 12 residues in the CDR3.

The chain uses TRBV6-5 and TRBJ1-1; D remains ambiguous. The sample comprised PBMCs. The TCR was taken from a man aged 35 to 55 in good health and CMV-seronegative. This chain's CDR3 is CASSRLNTEAFF. CDR3 bases: TGTGCCAGCAGCCGGTTGAACACTGAAGCTTTCTTT.